The 16 T cell receptor beta chains in this list originate from one sample, sequenced in a study of T cells in localized non-small cell lung cancer. Repertoires were generated with immunoSEQ multiplex PCR, while TCRdb's copy carries only in-frame clones and drops some. This sample yields tens of thousands of clones, of which less than 95% are seen a single time; roughly 10% belongs to the top ten. Here the sequenced sample was peripheral blood mononuclear cells, taken before any cancer treatment. Receptors were obtained from a female donor aged 60 or older with stage II lung adenocarcinoma.

The rearrangement uses TRBV19 and TRBJ2-7, with TRBD1 as a possible D gene (6 bases). Germline V gene lookup returns CDR1 LNHDA and CDR2 SQIVND (reference sequence). This CDR3 is 14 amino acids long. Trimming removed 3 bases at V and 5 bases at J, with 14 bases between. CDR3: CASSMSARGDEQYF. CDR3 sequence (DNA): TGTGCCAGTAGTATGTCCGCCAGGGGCGACGAGCAGTACTTC. Full variable domain (remainder filled in from reference TRBV19 and TRBJ2-7): DGGITQSPKYLFRKEGQNVTLSCEQNLNHDAMYWYRQDPGQGLRLIYYSQIVNDFQKGDIAEGYSVSREKKESFPLTVTSAQKNPTAFYLCASSMSARGDEQYFGPGTRLTVT.

The J gene is TRBJ1-3, the V gene TRBV6-5; D not certain. This CDR3 has 14 residues. V lost 7 bases to trimming and J lost 0 bases, with 10 bases between them. The V gene's germline CDR1 is MNHEY and CDR2 SVGAGI. The CDR3 spells CASIPRYSGNTIYF. CDR3 DNA: TGTGCCAGCATACCACGGTACTCTGGAAACACCATATATTTT.

A word on this clone: A clone one base away is much larger, so this may be a read error. Other DNA sequences in this sample translate to the same CDR3. The chain employs TRBV30 and TRBJ2-7; 11 nucleotides line up with TRBD1. Germline CDR1 and CDR2: GTSNPN and SVGIG (reference sequence). This CDR3 is built from 13 residues. The CDR3 reads CAYWTGGTYEQYF. CDR3 in DNA: TGCGCCTATTGGACAGGGGGCACCTACGAGCAGTACTTC.

V is TRBV6-5 and J is TRBJ1-2; 7 nucleotides line up with TRBD1. J lost 6 bases, V lost 6 bases, and 7 bases had no gene match. This CDR3 is built from 13 residues. Looked up from germline, CDR1 is MNHEY and CDR2 is SVGAGI. CDR3 in amino acids: CASSPRTGNGYTF. As DNA, the CDR3 is TGTGCCAGCAGCCCTAGGACAGGAAATGGCTACACCTTC.

The chain combines TRBV30 with TRBJ1-1; D uncertain. CDR1 and CDR2 (germline): GTSNPN, SVGIG (reference sequence). The CDR3 is 13 amino acids. V lost 0 bases, J lost 1 base, and 6 bases lay in between. The CDR3 region is CAWSVQKNTEAFF. The DNA for the CDR3 is TGTGCCTGGAGTGTTCAAAAGAACACTGAAGCTTTCTTT.

V and J are TRBV7-2 and TRBJ2-4; D possibly corresponds to TRBD2 (5 bases). Germline V gene data show CDR1 as SGHTA and CDR2 as FQGNSA. V was pared by 6 bases and J by 7 bases, with 13 bases between. The CDR3 extends over 13 amino acids. The CDR3 bases are TGTGCCAGCAGTGTAACTAGAGACAACATTCAGTACTTC. As protein: CASSVTRDNIQYF. The full variable domain, completed using reference TRBV7-2 and TRBJ2-4, is GAGVSQSPSNKVTEKGKDVELRCDPISGHTALYWYRQSLGQGLEFLIYFQGNSAPDKSGLPSDRFSAERTGGSVSTLTIQRTQQEDSAVYLCASSVTRDNIQYFGAGTRLSVL.

The rearrangement links TRBV7-2 to TRBJ2-2, with D possibly matching TRBD2 (6 bases). Germline V gives CDR1 SGHTA, CDR2 FQGNSA. CDR3 length: 17 residues. Between the trimmed V and J ends, which lost 4 bases and 2 bases, there was a span of 17 bases. The CDR3 nucleotides read TGTGCCAGCAGCTGGAGGGTATCCCGGACCAACACCGGGGAGCTGTTTTTT. Protein sequence: CASSWRVSRTNTGELFF.

The CDR3, as DNA: TGTGCCAGCAGTTTACAGGACAGAAACTTGTATGGCTACACCTTC. Translated, it gives CASSLQDRNLYGYTF. This sequence joins TRBV28 and TRBJ1-2, with D maybe TRBD1 (6 bases). Germline V lookup: CDR1 MDHEN, CDR2 SYDVKM. The V gene lost 2 bases and the J gene lost 5 bases, with 15 bases spanning the gap. This CDR3 contains 15 residues.

The gene calls are TRBV19 and TRBJ2-6; TRBD1 agrees at 12 bases. CDR1 is LNHDA, CDR2 SQIVND, per germline (reference sequence). The CDR3 has 16 residues. With V trimmed by 7 bases and J by 2 bases, 3 bases remained unmatched. This chain's CDR3 is CASKGTGGAGANVLTF. CDR3 DNA sequence: TGTGCCAGTAAAGGGACAGGGGGCGCTGGGGCCAACGTCCTGACTTTC. Drawing the rest from reference TRBV19 and TRBJ2-6, the complete variable domain is DGGITQSPKYLFRKEGQNVTLSCEQNLNHDAMYWYRQDPGQGLRLIYYSQIVNDFQKGDIAEGYSVSREKKESFPLTVTSAQKNPTAFYLCASKGTGGAGANVLTFGAGSRLTVL.

This clone was picked up a small number of times. This chain connects TRBV7-2 to TRBJ2-4; D unresolved. In germline, CDR1 is SGHTA, CDR2 FQGNSA. The CDR3 is 11 residues long. Trimming cost V 8 bases and J 6 bases, with 8 bases left between them. DNA for the CDR3: TGTGCCAGCGGGCTTGGAAACATTCAGTACTTC. Its translation: CASGLGNIQYF. The full variable domain, with the rest looked up from reference TRBV7-2 and TRBJ2-4, is GAGVSQSPSNKVTEKGKDVELRCDPISGHTALYWYRQSLGQGLEFLIYFQGNSAPDKSGLPSDRFSAERTGGSVSTLTIQRTQQEDSAVYLCASGLGNIQYFGAGTRLSVL.

The chain links TRBV29-1 to TRBJ1-1, with 7 bases matching TRBD1. After removal of 1 base from V and 7 bases from J, the junction contained 12 bases not matched to a gene. There are 15 residues in the CDR3. Germline V gene lookup returns CDR1 SQVTM and CDR2 ANQGSEA. The CDR3 DNA is TGCAGCGTTGAAGGTTTGGGAGGGGGCGAGTTTGAAGCTTTCTTT. Encoded protein: CSVEGLGGGEFEAFF.

The rearrangement links TRBV9 to TRBJ2-1; 8 bases map to TRBD2. The trim removed 0 bases at V and 6 bases at J, leaving 8 bases unmatched. Germline values: CDR1 SGDLS, CDR2 YYNGEE. The CDR3 extends over 16 amino acids. CDR3 region: CASSVVAGSSRNEQFF. The CDR3 region has the DNA TGTGCCAGCAGCGTAGTAGCGGGATCCTCCCGCAATGAGCAGTTCTTC. Using reference TRBV9 and TRBJ2-1 for the parts outside the CDR3, the full variable domain is DSGVTQTPKHLITATGQRVTLRCSPRSGDLSVYWYQQSLDQGLQFLIQYYNGEERAKGNILERFSAQQFPDLHSELNLSSLELGDSALYFCASSVVAGSSRNEQFFGPGTRLTVL.

The chain is built from TRBV29-1 and TRBJ1-1, with D possibly being TRBD1 (5 bases). V lost 3 bases and J 1 base, leaving 9 bases between the germline ends. This CDR3 contains 13 residues. Looked up from germline, CDR1 is SQVTM and CDR2 is ANQGSEA. The CDR3 nucleotides read TGCAGCGTTGAGGGACGGACGAACACTGAAGCTTTCTTT. It is translated as CSVEGRTNTEAFF.

The chain employs TRBV7-2 and TRBJ2-7; D ambiguous. Germline V gene data show CDR1 as SGHTA and CDR2 as FQGNSA. This CDR3 has 15 amino acids. Trimming removed 1 base at V and 2 bases at J, with 12 bases between. In DNA, the CDR3 is TGTGCCAGCAGCTTAGTCTCCGCAAGCCCCTACGAGCAGTACTTC. Its protein product is CASSLVSASPYEQYF.

This sequence joins TRBV7-9 and TRBJ2-1; 8 bases align to TRBD2. V dropped 5 bases and J dropped 6; count of bases not matched to a gene: 6. The CDR3 is made up of 14 amino acids. In germline, CDR1 is SEHNR, CDR2 FQNEAQ (reference sequence). The CDR3 DNA sequence: TGTGCCAGCAGCCGTAGCGGGACATTCAATGAGCAGTTCTTC. It translates to CASSRSGTFNEQFF.

The genes are TRBV6-4 and TRBJ1-2, with 9 bases that match TRBD1. J gave up 6 bases and V 0 bases, and 8 bases lay outside the gene matches. This CDR3 has 16 residues. Germline-derived CDR1 and CDR2 are MRHNA and SNTAGT. In DNA form, the CDR3 reads TGTGCCAGCAGTGACTCGATTGGACAGGGGTTAAATGGCTACACCTTC. Translating it yields CASSDSIGQGLNGYTF.